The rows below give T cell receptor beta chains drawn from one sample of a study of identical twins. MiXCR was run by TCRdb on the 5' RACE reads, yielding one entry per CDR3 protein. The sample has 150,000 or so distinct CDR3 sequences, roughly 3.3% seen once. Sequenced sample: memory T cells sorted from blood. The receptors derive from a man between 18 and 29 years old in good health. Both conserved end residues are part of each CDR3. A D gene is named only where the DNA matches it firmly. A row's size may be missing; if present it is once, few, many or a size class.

CDR3 protein: CATSNRFHTEAFF
CDR3 DNA: TGTGCCACCAGCAATAGGTTTCACACTGAAGCTTTCTTT
J gene: TRBJ1-1
clone size: many
V gene: TRBV15
D gene: -

CDR3 protein: CSVEIKPGDTQYF
CDR3 DNA: TGCAGCGTTGAAATAAAGCCTGGGGATACGCAGTATTTT
J gene: TRBJ2-3
clone size: many
V gene: TRBV29-1
D gene: -

CDR3 protein: CSASATRGANVLTF
CDR3 DNA: TGCAGTGCTAGCGCAACCCGGGGGGCCAACGTCCTGACTTTC
J gene: TRBJ2-6
clone size: -
V gene: TRBV20-1
D gene: -

CDR3 protein: CASSGGSEPYNEQFF
CDR3 DNA: TGCGCCAGCAGCGGGGGGAGCGAGCCCTACAATGAGCAGTTCTTC
J gene: TRBJ2-1
clone size: few
V gene: TRBV5-1
D gene: -

CDR3 protein: CSAHGTLTNTGELFF
CDR3 DNA: TGCAGTGCTCATGGGACCCTAACTAACACCGGGGAGCTGTTTTTT
J gene: TRBJ2-2
clone size: many
V gene: TRBV20-1
D gene: -

CDR3 protein: CASSVSGPSYEQYF
CDR3 DNA: TGCGCCAGCAGCGTGTCGGGCCCCTCCTACGAGCAGTACTTC
J gene: TRBJ2-7
clone size: many
V gene: TRBV5-1
D gene: -

CDR3 protein: CASSFSNSRVGANFF
CDR3 DNA: TGTGCCAGCAGTTTTTCCAATAGCAGGGTTGGAGCCAACTTCTTC
J gene: TRBJ1-2
clone size: many
V gene: TRBV12-3/TRBV12-4
D gene: -

CDR3 protein: CASSPSKLAKNIQYF
CDR3 DNA: TGTGCCAGTAGTCCCTCCAAGCTAGCCAAAAACATTCAGTACTTC
J gene: TRBJ2-4
clone size: few
V gene: TRBV19
D gene: -

CDR3 protein: CASSLEGQGAHEQYF
CDR3 DNA: TGTGCCAGCAGTTTAGAGGGACAGGGGGCCCACGAGCAGTACTTC
J gene: TRBJ2-7
clone size: many
V gene: TRBV12-3/TRBV12-4
D gene: TRBD1

CDR3 protein: CASSYDELPQHF
CDR3 DNA: TGTGCCAGCAGTTACGATGAACTGCCCCAGCATTTT
J gene: TRBJ1-5
clone size: -
V gene: TRBV6-6
D gene: -

CDR3 protein: CATSATSTDTQYF
CDR3 DNA: TGTGCCACATCGGCGACTAGCACAGATACGCAGTATTTT
J gene: TRBJ2-3
clone size: many
V gene: TRBV12-3/TRBV12-4
D gene: -

CDR3 protein: CGSLRSYNSPLHF
CDR3 DNA: TGCGGAAGTCTAAGGTCCTATAATTCACCCCTCCACTTT
J gene: TRBJ1-6
clone size: many
V gene: TRBV20-1
D gene: -

CDR3 protein: CSAQSDREAFF
CDR3 DNA: TGCAGTGCTCAATCGGACCGAGAAGCTTTCTTT
J gene: TRBJ1-1
clone size: many
V gene: TRBV20-1
D gene: -

CDR3 protein: CASRETGGSSNQPQHF
CDR3 DNA: TGTGCCAGCAGAGAGACAGGGGGTAGTAGCAATCAGCCCCAGCATTTT
J gene: TRBJ1-5
clone size: many
V gene: TRBV2
D gene: TRBD1

CDR3 protein: CSVEYGGVDTQYF
CDR3 DNA: TGCAGCGTTGAGTATGGAGGGGTAGATACGCAGTATTTT
J gene: TRBJ2-3
clone size: many
V gene: TRBV29-1
D gene: -

CDR3 protein: CASSSIGGLNTGELFF
CDR3 DNA: TGCGCCAGCAGCTCGATAGGGGGCTTGAACACCGGGGAGCTGTTTTTT
J gene: TRBJ2-2
clone size: few
V gene: TRBV5-1
D gene: TRBD1